The T cell receptor (beta chain) described here comes from a study of CD8 T cells in ankylosing spondylitis. Study-level points and caveats: About 8 highly homologous variants formed a TCR beta motif that appeared characteristic of ankylosing spondylitis blood. A number of the motif variants had already been described in reactive arthritis synovial fluid and blood. Within matched ankylosing spondylitis synovial fluid, disease-linked clones were reportedly significantly enriched.

This clonotype was found many times. The antigen remains unidentified. Between the trimmed V and J ends, which lost 5 bases and 8 bases, there was a span of 26 bases. Germline lookup yields CDR1 MNHEY and CDR2 SMNVEV (reference sequence). This CDR3 is built from 17 residues. TCRdb re-called the 5' RACE reads through MiXCR, storing one row per CDR3 protein. In the table there are more than 500,000 distinct CDR3 sequences, 5.3% of which are singletons. The specimen sequenced was blood, either unsorted or a sorted T cell fraction (not recorded which). The receptor's source is a male donor with ankylosing spondylitis. This chain connects TRBV27 to TRBJ2-3, with D maybe TRBD1 (6 bases). The CDR3: CASSNLFRAGEGGTQYF. The CDR3 coding sequence is TGTGCCAGCAGTAACTTGTTTCGGGCAGGGGAAGGGGGTACGCAGTATTTT.